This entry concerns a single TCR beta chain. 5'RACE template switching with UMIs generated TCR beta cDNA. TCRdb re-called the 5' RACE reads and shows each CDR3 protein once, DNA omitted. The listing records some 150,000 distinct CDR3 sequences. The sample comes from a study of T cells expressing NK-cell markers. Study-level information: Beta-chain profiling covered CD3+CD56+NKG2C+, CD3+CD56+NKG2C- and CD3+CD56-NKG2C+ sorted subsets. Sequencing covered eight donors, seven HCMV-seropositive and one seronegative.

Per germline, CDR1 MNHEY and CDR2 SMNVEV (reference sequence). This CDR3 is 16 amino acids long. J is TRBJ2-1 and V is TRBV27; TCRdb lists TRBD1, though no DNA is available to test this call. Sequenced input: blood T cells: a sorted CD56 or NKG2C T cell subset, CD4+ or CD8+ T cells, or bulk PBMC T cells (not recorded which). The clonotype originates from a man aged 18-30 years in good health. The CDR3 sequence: CASSLPPGHLDNEQFF.